Presented here are 18 T cell receptor beta chains from one specimen sequenced in a study of cytomegalovirus exposure and HLA in healthy donors. This PCR relied on a set of 60 Vbeta primers and 13 Jbeta primers. Assay: immunoSEQ multiplex PCR; the TCRdb copy retains only in-frame clones and omits some. The top ten clones hold around 2.8% of a sample with some 220,000 clones, around four fifths of them seen once. Sequencing was performed on PBMCs. The receptors stem from a woman aged 55-70 years in good health and CMV-seropositive.

The J gene is TRBJ1-5, the V gene TRBV6-6; D is possibly TRBD1 (5 bases). There are 13 residues in the CDR3. Trimming left V 5 bases short and J 3 bases short, with 8 bases between. Germline CDR1 reads MNHNY; CDR2 reads SVGAGI (reference sequence). In DNA form, the CDR3 reads TGTGCCAGCAGTAGACAGCTCAATCAGCCCCAGCATTTT. Protein sequence: CASSRQLNQPQHF.

V usage is TRBV30 and J usage is TRBJ2-2; 7 bases agree with TRBD2. The CDR3 has 15 amino acids. Trimming took 1 base from V and 4 from J; bases not matched to a gene: 6. The germline gives CDR1 GTSNPN, CDR2 SVGIG (reference sequence). CDR3 loop: CAWSEGGSITGELFF. CDR3 bases: TGTGCCTGGAGTGAAGGCGGGAGCATCACCGGGGAGCTGTTTTTT.

The rearrangement joins TRBV6-6 to TRBJ2-7, with 9 bases matching TRBD1. V lost 4 bases to trimming and J lost 9 bases; unmatched junction nucleotides: 13. CDR1 and CDR2 from the germline V gene are MNHNY and SVGAGI (reference sequence). The CDR3 covers 15 residues. CDR3 residues: CASSFRGTGWDGQYF. The DNA for the CDR3 is TGTGCCAGCAGTTTTCGCGGGACAGGGTGGGATGGGCAGTACTTC.

The chain has TRBV5-5 and TRBJ1-1, with D possibly being TRBD1 (6 bases). Germline CDR1 SGHKS, CDR2 YYEKEE (reference sequence). The V and J ends lost 3 bases and 3 bases respectively, with 12 bases between them. This CDR3 contains 14 residues. CDR3 in amino acids: CASSSFGGDTEAFF. In DNA form, the CDR3 reads TGTGCCAGCAGCTCCTTTGGGGGCGACACTGAAGCTTTCTTT.

This chain links TRBV6-1 with TRBJ1-2; 8 bases align to TRBD1. Germline trimming cut 7 bases from V and 5 bases from J; bases unmatched to any gene: 6. The CDR3 totals 13 residues. Germline CDR1 is MNHNS and CDR2 is SASEGT. Written as DNA, the CDR3 is TGTGCCAGCACTGCCGACAGGGGTTATGGCTACACCTTC. Its protein product is CASTADRGYGYTF.

A word on this clone: The sample contains more than one DNA sequence encoding this CDR3. J is TRBJ1-1 and V is TRBV18; 7 positions match TRBD1. The CDR3 spans 13 residues. V trimming: 6 bases; J trimming: 1 base; junction bases outside the gene matches: 2. In germline, CDR1 is KGHSH, CDR2 LQKENI. The CDR3 DNA sequence: TGTGCCAGCTCCGGACAGGCGAACACTGAAGCTTTCTTT. Encoded protein: CASSGQANTEAFF.

This sequence joins TRBV2 and TRBJ2-3; a possible D gene is TRBD2 (5 bases). From germline, CDR1 is SNHLY and CDR2 FYNNEI. The length of the CDR3 is 12 residues. The V end was cut by 4 bases, the J end by 3 bases, with 5 bases between. CDR3 amino acids: CASSGGTDTQYF. The CDR3 DNA reads TGTGCCAGCAGTGGAGGGACAGATACGCAGTATTTT.

The chain joins TRBV6-6 to TRBJ1-2; D remains unclear. The CDR3 spans 15 residues. The V gene's germline CDR1 is MNHNY and CDR2 SVGAGI (reference sequence). Deletions cut 0 bases from V and 2 bases from J, with 10 bases between. The chain's CDR3 is CASSYSRVKNYGYTF. CDR3 nucleotide sequence: TGTGCCAGCAGTTACTCGAGGGTGAAAAACTATGGCTACACCTTC.

This clone came up a few times. The chain couples TRBV5-6 to TRBJ2-5, with 8 bases identical to TRBD2. Germline-derived CDR1 and CDR2 are SGHDT and YYEEEE. This CDR3 contains 14 residues. Unmatched junction bases numbered 9, after V lost 7 bases and J lost 4 bases. The CDR3 region is CASSAAGTRETQYF. As DNA, the CDR3 is TGTGCCAGCTCCGCCGCCGGGACTAGAGAGACCCAGTACTTC. The variable domain in full, completed from reference TRBV5-6 and TRBJ2-5, reads DAGVTQSPTHLIKTRGQQVTLRCSPKSGHDTVSWYQQALGQGPQFIFQYYEEEERQRGNFPDRFSGHQFPNYSSELNVNALLLGDSALYLCASSAAGTRETQYFGPGTRLLVL.

The rearrangement joins TRBV5-1 to TRBJ2-7; TRBD1 matches at 11 bases. Germline lookup yields CDR1 SGHRS and CDR2 YFSETQ. V was pared by 0 bases and J by 4 bases, with 9 bases of the junction left unmatched. The CDR3 length is 17 residues. The CDR3, as DNA: TGCGCCAGCAGCTTGGTTGGAGCGGACAGGGGGCGTTACGAGCAGTACTTC. This translates into CASSLVGADRGRYEQYF.

In DNA form, the CDR3 reads TGTGCCAGCTCACCTCGGACTAGCGGGGTTGGGTCCTACAATGAGCAGTTCTTC. Its translation: CASSPRTSGVGSYNEQFF. The chain combines TRBV18 with TRBJ2-1, with TRBD2 matching over 12 bases. The germline CDR1 and CDR2 sequences are KGHSH and LQKENI. J lost 1 base, V lost 3 bases, and 7 bases had no gene match. The CDR3 totals 18 residues.

This clone showed up just once. This rearrangement joins TRBV28 to TRBJ1-1; 9 nucleotides match TRBD1. CDR3 length: 14 amino acids. The germline V gene has CDR1 MDHEN and CDR2 SYDVKM. The junction had 8 bases not matched to a gene; V was cut back by 8 bases and J by 4 bases. The CDR3 region is CASSYGDRVTEAFF. For the CDR3, the DNA is TGTGCCAGCTCCTATGGGGACAGGGTCACTGAAGCTTTCTTT.

The V and J genes are TRBV27 and TRBJ1-6; no reliable D call. Germline lookup yields CDR1 MNHEY and CDR2 SMNVEV (reference sequence). V gave up 6 bases and J gave up 8 bases, with 11 bases separating them. The CDR3 length is 13 residues. The CDR3 here is CASSWAADSPLHF. The CDR3 DNA follows: TGTGCCAGCAGCTGGGCTGCAGATTCACCCCTCCACTTT.

The CDR3 sequence: CTGWREGYEQYF. CDR3 coding DNA: TGCACCGGGTGGCGGGAGGGCTACGAGCAGTACTTC. The chain uses TRBV29-1 and TRBJ2-5; TRBD2 matches 9 bases. The J call is doubtful: the DNA matches TRBJ2-7 better. The germline CDR1 and CDR2 sequences are SQVTM and ANQGSEA. The CDR3 has 12 amino acids.

The chain couples TRBV5-1 to TRBJ1-1; TRBD1 agrees at 10 bases. The CDR3 has 18 amino acids. From germline, CDR1 is SGHRS and CDR2 YFSETQ. The junction had 13 bases not matched to a gene; V was cut back by 5 bases and J by 0 bases. The CDR3 DNA is TGCGCCAGCAGGCGGGGGGGTTGGGACAGGGGAATGAACACTGAAGCTTTCTTT. As protein: CASRRGGWDRGMNTEAFF.

As concerns this clone: Other DNA variants within this sample encode the same CDR3. The chain recombines TRBV5-8 with TRBJ1-1, with 9 bases matching TRBD1. Germline V lookup: CDR1 SGHTS, CDR2 YDEGEE. J gave up 1 base and V 5 bases, and 6 bases lay outside the gene matches. The CDR3 length is 15 residues. In nucleotides, the CDR3 is TGTGCCAGCAGTCGAACGGGACAGGGGAACACTGAAGCTTTCTTT. Amino acid sequence: CASSRTGQGNTEAFF.

The chain combines TRBV18 with TRBJ2-2; TRBD1 matches 9 bases. CDR3 length equals 16 residues. In germline, CDR1 is KGHSH, CDR2 LQKENI. V was pared by 6 bases and J by 2 bases, with 7 bases of the junction left unmatched. CDR3 sequence reads: CASSPRGQGNTGELFF. For the CDR3, the DNA is TGTGCCAGCTCCCCAAGGGGACAGGGAAACACCGGGGAGCTGTTTTTT.

This clone appeared a few times. The rearrangement links TRBV27 to TRBJ1-6, with D maybe TRBD1 (6 bases). CDR3 length: 15 residues. V shed 1 base and J shed 9 bases, with 13 bases lying between them. Germline V lookup: CDR1 MNHEY, CDR2 SMNVEV (reference sequence). The CDR3 region is CASSLYPGVVSPLHF. The CDR3 DNA is TGTGCCAGCAGTTTATACCCAGGGGTTGTTTCACCCCTCCACTTT.